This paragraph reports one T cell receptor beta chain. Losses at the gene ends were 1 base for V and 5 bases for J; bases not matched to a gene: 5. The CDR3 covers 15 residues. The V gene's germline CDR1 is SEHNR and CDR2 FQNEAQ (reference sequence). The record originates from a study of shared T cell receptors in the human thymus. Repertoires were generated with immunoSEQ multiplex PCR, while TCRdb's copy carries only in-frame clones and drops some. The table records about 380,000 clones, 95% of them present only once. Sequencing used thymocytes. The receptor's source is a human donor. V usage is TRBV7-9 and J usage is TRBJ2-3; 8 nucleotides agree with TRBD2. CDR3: CASSLELADLDTQYF. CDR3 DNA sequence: TGTGCCAGCAGCTTAGAACTAGCGGACCTAGATACGCAGTATTTT.